These 24 T cell receptor beta chains were sequenced from one sample in a study of blood T cells in healthy people across ages (dated by TCRdb to between 2014 and 2017). To prepare the library, 5' RACE was applied. TCRdb names Illumina HiSeq 2500 as the instrument used. The second PCR ran for roughly 6 to 11 cycles and used a J-beta primer mix along with a sample-barcoded 5' primer. The raw public data were reprocessed by TCRdb itself: fastp quality trimming at Q25, MiXCR clonotype calling, in-frame beta chains only. Rows merge per CDR3 protein into single entries with the most common DNA and genes. The sample includes approximately 800,000 distinct CDR3 sequences, with more than 35% observed a single time. The biggest ten clones account for roughly 20% of the sample. The source material was blood. The source is a man aged 80 or over in good health.

The J gene is TRBJ1-6, the V gene TRBV7-2, with a weak D call TRBD1 (6 bases). Germline V gene data show CDR1 as SGHTA and CDR2 as FQGNSA. Trimming shortened V by 5 bases and J by 7 bases, and 15 bases separated the two germline ends. CDR3 length: 15 residues. For the CDR3, the DNA is TGTGCCAGCAGCGAAAGGGGGTATGGAAATTCACCCCTCCACTTT. Translating gives CASSERGYGNSPLHF.

The chain has TRBV29-1 and TRBJ2-1; D ambiguous. V was trimmed by 2 bases and J by 9 bases, leaving 11 bases between them. This CDR3 has 12 amino acids. In germline, CDR1 is SQVTM, CDR2 ANQGSEA. The CDR3 is CSVEPRLGEQFF. The CDR3 region has the DNA TGCAGCGTTGAACCTAGGCTCGGTGAGCAGTTCTTC.

The chain is built from TRBV21-1 and TRBJ2-3; the table assigns TRBD1, which was not confirmed against the DNA. TRBV21-1 is assigned pseudogene status. The CDR3 length is 16 residues. The CDR3: CASSIGGDRDTDTQYF. CDR3 DNA: TGTGCCAGCAGCATAGGGGGGGACAGGGACACAGATACGCAGTATTTT.

In this sample, this clonotype turned up once. The V call is TRBV9, the J call TRBJ2-3, with 7 bases fitting TRBD2. The CDR3 is made up of 16 amino acids. CDR1 SGDLS and CDR2 YYNGEE come from the germline V gene. With V trimmed by 0 bases and J by 3 bases, 7 bases remained unmatched. Here the CDR3 DNA reads TGTGCCAGCAGCGTAGTCGGGGCTAGCGGAACAGATACGCAGTATTTT. Translating gives CASSVVGASGTDTQYF. The full variable domain, completed using reference TRBV9 and TRBJ2-3, is DSGVTQTPKHLITATGQRVTLRCSPRSGDLSVYWYQQSLDQGLQFLIQYYNGEERAKGNILERFSAQQFPDLHSELNLSSLELGDSALYFCASSVVGASGTDTQYFGPGTRLTVL.

The chain combines TRBV12-3 or TRBV12-4 with TRBJ2-3, with D unresolved. The CDR3 runs 15 residues. Trimming removed 2 bases at V and 2 bases at J, with 11 bases between. The CDR3 is CASSLTRGDTDTQYF. CDR3 bases: TGTGCCAGCAGTTTAACAAGAGGCGACACAGATACGCAGTATTTT.

The J gene is TRBJ2-7, the V gene TRBV7-6, with 12 bases lining up with TRBD2. The end of the DNA is better explained by TRBJ2-5, so the J call may be wrong. CDR1 and CDR2 (germline): SGHVS, FNYEAQ. The CDR3 consists of 17 residues. The CDR3 spells CASSPVTSLAGGETQYF. The CDR3 bases are TGTGCCAGCAGCCCAGTAACTTCCCTAGCGGGAGGGGAGACCCAGTACTTC.

V and J are TRBV20-1 and TRBJ2-3; D might be TRBD2 (5 bases). Germline V CDR1 and CDR2: DFQATT, SNEGSKA (reference sequence). The CDR3 has 13 residues. Trimming removed 2 bases from V and 3 bases from J, with 9 bases in between. The CDR3 nucleotides are TGCAGTGCTAGACCGGGATTAACAGATACGCAGTATTTT. Translated, it gives CSARPGLTDTQYF.

V is TRBV4-3 and J is TRBJ2-7; perhaps TRBD1 as D (6 bases). The CDR3 contains 15 residues. Between the trimmed V and J ends, which lost 2 bases and 3 bases, there was a span of 14 bases. Germline V gene data show CDR1 as LGHNA and CDR2 as YSLEER. The CDR3 region is CASSQLVRGGYEQYF. The CDR3 DNA sequence: TGCGCCAGCAGCCAATTGGTCCGAGGGGGCTACGAGCAGTACTTC.

This clonotype was seen many times. The rearrangement links TRBV12-3 or TRBV12-4 to TRBJ2-1; no clear D gene. V lost 7 bases, J lost 9 bases, and 10 bases lay in between. This CDR3 spans 11 amino acids. The chain's CDR3 is CASTPGVEQFF. Written as DNA, the CDR3 is TGTGCCAGCACCCCGGGCGTTGAGCAGTTCTTC.

The chain uses TRBV20-1 and TRBJ2-5; possible D gene TRBD1, 5 bases. Germline CDR1 DFQATT, CDR2 SNEGSKA (reference sequence). This CDR3 spans 14 amino acids. Trimming shortened V by 1 base and J by 1 base, and 10 bases separated the two germline ends. Written as DNA, the CDR3 is TGCAGTGCTAGAGGGGGTGGGGCCCAAGAGACCCAGTACTTC. Encoded protein: CSARGGGAQETQYF.

This rearrangement joins TRBV7-2 to TRBJ2-1, with unresolved D. The CDR3 is made up of 13 amino acids. Germline CDR1 is SGHTA and CDR2 is FQGNSA. V lost 2 bases to trimming and J lost 4 bases, with 6 bases between them. The CDR3 bases are TGTGCCAGCAGCTTAATAGCTTACAATGAGCAGTTCTTC. This sequence encodes CASSLIAYNEQFF.

CDR3 loop: CSASRNEILETQYF. The CDR3 DNA sequence: TGCAGTGCTAGCAGGAACGAGATATTGGAGACCCAGTACTTC. The chain combines TRBV20-1 with TRBJ2-5; D gene ambiguous. Germline CDR1 DFQATT, CDR2 SNEGSKA (reference sequence). This CDR3 contains 14 residues. The V and J ends lost 3 bases and 5 bases respectively, with 16 bases between them.

This clonotype was observed at least ten times. J is TRBJ2-7 and V is TRBV29-1; 12 bases map to TRBD2. Germline lookup yields CDR1 SQVTM and CDR2 ANQGSEA. The CDR3 contains 13 residues. The trim removed 7 bases at V and 4 bases at J, leaving 5 bases unmatched. CDR3 residues: CSASSGREYEQYF. As DNA, the CDR3 is TGCAGCGCCTCTAGCGGGAGGGAATACGAGCAGTACTTC.

V gene TRBV5-1 combines with J gene TRBJ2-7, with D perhaps TRBD2 (5 bases). V lost 3 bases and J lost 1, with 11 bases in between. The germline V gene encodes CDR1 SGHRS and CDR2 YFSETQ. The length of the CDR3 is 14 residues. The CDR3 loop reads CASSSGGFSYEQYF. The CDR3 DNA reads as TGCGCCAGCAGCTCGGGCGGGTTTTCCTACGAGCAGTACTTC.

This sequence joins TRBV20-1 and TRBJ1-1; TRBD1 is a possible D gene (6 bases). The CDR3 extends over 14 amino acids. Trimming cost V 4 bases and J 4 bases, with 16 bases left between them. Germline V lookup: CDR1 DFQATT, CDR2 SNEGSKA (reference sequence). The CDR3 loop reads CSAKNREGGTEAFF. The CDR3 bases are TGCAGTGCTAAAAACAGGGAAGGTGGCACTGAAGCTTTCTTT.

This clonotype has a count of ten or more. The V gene is TRBV30, the J gene TRBJ2-6; D is perhaps TRBD2 (5 bases). This CDR3 has 14 amino acids. Germline values: CDR1 GTSNPN, CDR2 SVGIG (reference sequence). V lost 1 base and J lost 5, with 9 bases in between. CDR3: CAWSASNRANVLTF. The CDR3 DNA reads as TGTGCCTGGAGTGCTAGCAACAGGGCCAACGTCCTGACTTTC.

This chain joins TRBV2 and TRBJ2-7; D is perhaps TRBD1 or TRBD2 (6 bases each). CDR3 length equals 13 residues. Germline CDR1 and CDR2: SNHLY and FYNNEI. V lost 7 bases and J lost 6, with 16 bases in between. The CDR3 coding sequence is TGTGCCAGCACACGGGGGCGGGGCCTCGAGCAGTACTTC. This sequence encodes CASTRGRGLEQYF.

This chain links TRBV5-1 with TRBJ1-1; D gene uncertain. The germline gives CDR1 SGHRS, CDR2 YFSETQ. The V and J ends lost 0 bases and 1 base respectively, with 13 bases between them. The CDR3 contains 16 residues. The CDR3 loop is CASSLGQTNQNTEAFF. The CDR3 nucleotides are TGCGCCAGCAGCTTGGGGCAGACCAACCAGAACACTGAAGCTTTCTTT.

This chain connects TRBV13 to TRBJ1-2, with 11 bases matching TRBD1. With 5 bases clipped from V and 7 bases from J, the junction kept 6 bases outside the gene matches. This CDR3 is 14 amino acids long. The germline V gene has CDR1 PRHDT and CDR2 FYEKMQ (reference sequence). The CDR3 DNA is TGTGCCAGCAGCCCAGGACAGGGGGCTGGTGGCTACACCTTC. Its translation is CASSPGQGAGGYTF.

The table lists this clonotype with many counts. The gene calls are TRBV4-3 and TRBJ2-1, with D unresolved. Between the trimmed V and J ends, which lost 0 bases and 12 bases, there was a span of 15 bases. Germline assignment: CDR1 LGHNA and CDR2 YSLEER. The CDR3 extends over 14 amino acids. CDR3 loop: CASSQDRAVVRQFF. CDR3 sequence (DNA): TGCGCCAGCAGCCAAGATCGGGCAGTTGTCCGGCAGTTCTTC.

V and J are TRBV24-1 and TRBJ2-1, with TRBD2 matching over 11 bases. The ends lost 6 bases at V and 4 bases at J; junction bases unmatched: 7. Per the germline V gene, CDR1 is KGHDR and CDR2 is SFDVKD. The CDR3 contains 16 residues. CDR3 nucleotide sequence: TGTGCCACCAGTCTCACTCGACTAGCGGGATACAATGAGCAGTTCTTC. It translates to CATSLTRLAGYNEQFF.

This clonotype was recorded a few times. The chain carries TRBV12-3 or TRBV12-4 and TRBJ1-1; 7 positions agree with TRBD1. This CDR3 comprises 15 residues. V trimming: 6 bases; J trimming: 0 bases; junction bases outside the gene matches: 7. The CDR3 is CASSIRQGVNTEAFF. Here the CDR3 DNA reads TGTGCCAGCAGCATCCGACAGGGAGTGAACACTGAAGCTTTCTTT.

This chain uses TRBV12-3 or TRBV12-4 with TRBJ1-2, with 11 nucleotides matching TRBD1. The V gene end was trimmed by 4 bases and the J gene end by 4 bases; junction bases not matched to a gene: 5. The CDR3 is 15 amino acids. The CDR3 coding sequence is TGTGCCAGCAGTTCGGGACAGGGGGGAATCTATGGCTACACCTTC. It yields the protein CASSSGQGGIYGYTF.

The chain links TRBV5-1 to TRBJ2-7, with a weak D call TRBD2 (5 bases). Germline CDR1 is SGHRS and CDR2 is YFSETQ. V lost 2 bases to trimming and J lost 7 bases, with 16 bases between them. The CDR3 consists of 14 residues. In DNA form, the CDR3 reads TGCGCCAGCAGCTTAGGACTCGCCAACGGAGAGCAGTACTTC. This encodes CASSLGLANGEQYF.